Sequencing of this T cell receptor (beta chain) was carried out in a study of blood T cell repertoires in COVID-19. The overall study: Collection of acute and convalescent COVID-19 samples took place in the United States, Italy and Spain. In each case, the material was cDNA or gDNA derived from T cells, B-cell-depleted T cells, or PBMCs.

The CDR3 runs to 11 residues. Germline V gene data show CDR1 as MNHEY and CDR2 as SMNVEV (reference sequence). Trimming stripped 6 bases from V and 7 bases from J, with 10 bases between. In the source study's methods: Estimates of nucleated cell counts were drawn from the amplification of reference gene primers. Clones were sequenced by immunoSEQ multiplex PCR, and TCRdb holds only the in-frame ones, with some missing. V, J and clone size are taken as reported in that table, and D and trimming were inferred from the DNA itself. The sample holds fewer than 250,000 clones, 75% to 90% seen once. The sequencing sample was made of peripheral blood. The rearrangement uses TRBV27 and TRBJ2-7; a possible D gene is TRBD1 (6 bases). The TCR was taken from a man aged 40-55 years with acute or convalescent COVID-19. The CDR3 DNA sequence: TGTGCCAGCAGCCTCGGACAGGAGCAGTACTTC. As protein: CASSLGQEQYF.